The 20 T cell receptor beta chains presented below share a single source sample, sequenced in a study of OX40 agonist ivuxolimab in advanced cancers. The method was immunoSEQ multiplex PCR; TCRdb's version includes in-frame clones alone and lacks a portion of them. The sample records 40,000 or so clones, around 88% being singletons. Sample: CD4+ or CD8+ T cells sorted from blood, taken in a trial of the OX40 agonist ivuxolimab. The receptors were gathered from an adult with an advanced solid tumor such as melanoma, head and neck, liver or kidney cancer.

V gene TRBV6-1 combines with J gene TRBJ2-7, with 7 bases aligning to TRBD1. The CDR3 is 14 residues long. In germline, CDR1 is MNHNS, CDR2 SASEGT. The trim removed 2 bases at V and 2 bases at J, leaving 3 bases unmatched. CDR3 in amino acids: CASSEQGQTYEQYF. CDR3 nucleotide sequence: TGTGCCAGCAGTGAACAGGGACAGACCTACGAGCAGTACTTC.

The chain carries TRBV13 and TRBJ2-5, with D hard to call. The CDR3 extends over 13 amino acids. Trimming removed 0 bases from V and 7 bases from J, with 9 bases in between. The germline V gene encodes CDR1 PRHDT and CDR2 FYEKMQ (reference sequence). The DNA of the CDR3 is TGTGCCAGCAGCTTAGGCCTAATAGGGACCCAGTACTTC. This encodes CASSLGLIGTQYF.

The chain joins TRBV6-6 to TRBJ2-2; possible D gene TRBD2, 5 bases. The V end lost 0 bases, the J end lost 4 bases, and 9 bases lay between the germline ends. Looked up from germline, CDR1 is MNHNY and CDR2 is SVGAGI (reference sequence). The CDR3 sequence is 15 residues long. CDR3 in amino acids: CASSYSFGGTGELFF. The CDR3 DNA is TGTGCCAGCAGTTACTCGTTCGGAGGCACCGGGGAGCTGTTTTTT.

This sequence joins TRBV29-1 and TRBJ1-4; D unclear. The CDR3 length is 13 residues. Germline CDR1 SQVTM, CDR2 ANQGSEA. The V end was cut by 0 bases, the J end by 8 bases, with 10 bases between. The CDR3 sequence: CSVEDGAGEKLFF. The CDR3 nucleotides read TGCAGCGTTGAAGACGGCGCGGGGGAAAAACTGTTTTTT.

V and J are TRBV19 and TRBJ1-5, with 8 bases matching TRBD1. This CDR3 is built from 13 residues. V lost 10 bases, J lost 5 bases, and 7 bases stayed unmatched. Per the germline V gene, CDR1 is LNHDA and CDR2 is SQIVND (reference sequence). The CDR3 loop is CATSQGADQPQHF. The CDR3 DNA sequence: TGTGCCACCTCCCAGGGGGCCGATCAGCCCCAGCATTTT.

V usage is TRBV5-1 and J usage is TRBJ2-2; D uncertain. V was clipped by 1 base and J by 9 bases, with 4 bases between them. Germline V gene lookup returns CDR1 SGHRS and CDR2 YFSETQ. This CDR3 is 11 amino acids long. As DNA, the CDR3 is TGCGCCAGCAGCTTGTCCAGGGAGCTGTTTTTT. Protein product: CASSLSRELFF.

This chain uses TRBV11-2 with TRBJ1-3, with a possible D match to TRBD1 (5 bases). Germline assignment: CDR1 SGHAT and CDR2 FQNNGV. The CDR3 spans 15 residues. Trimming removed 0 bases at V and 4 bases at J, with 10 bases between. The CDR3 DNA follows: TGTGCCAGCAGCTTAGATGAGGGGTTCGGAAACACCATATATTTT. It translates to CASSLDEGFGNTIYF. Full variable domain (rest looked up from reference TRBV11-2 and TRBJ1-3): EAGVAQSPRYKIIEKRQSVAFWCNPISGHATLYWYQQILGQGPKLLIQFQNNGVVDDSQLPKDRFSAERLKGVDSTLKIQPAKLEDSAVYLCASSLDEGFGNTIYFGEGSWLTVV.

The chain recombines TRBV10-3 with TRBJ1-1; a weak D match, TRBD1 (5 bases). Germline assignment: CDR1 ENHRY and CDR2 SYGVKD. This CDR3 spans 13 amino acids. V shed 4 bases and J shed 2 bases, with 8 bases lying between them. The chain's CDR3 is CAISVTDNTEAFF. In DNA, the CDR3 is TGTGCCATCAGTGTGACAGATAACACTGAAGCTTTCTTT.

The chain is built from TRBV15 and TRBJ1-1; no reliable D call. CDR3 size: 12 residues. The V end lost 1 base, the J end lost 10 bases, and 10 bases lay between the germline ends. The germline CDR1 and CDR2 sequences are LNHNV and YYDKDF (reference sequence). This chain's CDR3 is CATSRGGRSAFF. For the CDR3, the DNA is TGTGCCACCAGCAGAGGCGGGAGATCAGCTTTCTTT.

This clone showed up just once. This CDR3 is missing its conserved last phenylalanine or tryptophan, likely due to a read error. It is unclear where the CDR3 begins or ends on the DNA, so no DNA is shown, and the CDR3 is as TCRdb lists it. The CDR3 spells CASSQETAVRIFY. The J gene is TRBJ1-2, the V gene TRBV14. CDR1 is SGHDN and CDR2 is FVKESK in the germline V gene. Inclusive of both ends, the CDR3 amounts to 13 amino acids.

The chain is built from TRBV7-9 and TRBJ1-4, with D possibly TRBD1 on 5 matching bases. The CDR3 sequence is 15 residues long. The V gene lost 0 bases and the J gene lost 5 bases, with 10 bases spanning the gap. Looked up from germline, CDR1 is SEHNR and CDR2 is FQNEAQ (reference sequence). The CDR3 protein is CASSLAISGNEKLFF. The CDR3 DNA is TGTGCCAGCAGCTTAGCGATTTCAGGGAATGAAAAACTGTTTTTT. The variable domain in full, completed from reference TRBV7-9 and TRBJ1-4, reads DTGVSQNPRHKITKRGQNVTFRCDPISEHNRLYWYRQTLGQGPEFLTYFQNEAQLEKSRLLSDRFSAERPKGSFSTLEIQRTEQGDSAMYLCASSLAISGNEKLFFGSGTQLSVL.

The chain uses TRBV7-9 and TRBJ2-3; D may match TRBD1 or TRBD2 (5 bases each). The ends were cut back, 2 bases at V and 0 bases at J, with 15 bases in the middle. CDR1 is SEHNR, CDR2 FQNEAQ, per germline (reference sequence). CDR3 length equals 17 residues. CDR3 loop: CASSLPQERGSTDTQYF. In nucleotides, the CDR3 is TGTGCCAGCAGCTTACCCCAGGAGAGGGGTAGCACAGATACGCAGTATTTT.

The V gene is TRBV7-9, the J gene TRBJ2-7; possible D gene TRBD1, 6 bases. Germline V gene lookup returns CDR1 SEHNR and CDR2 FQNEAQ (reference sequence). V dropped 5 bases and J dropped 2 bases, with 13 bases sitting between them. This CDR3 is 14 amino acids long. CDR3 coding DNA: TGTGCCAGCAGCGGACCGGGACACCCCTACGAGCAGTACTTC. As protein: CASSGPGHPYEQYF. Looking up the rest from reference TRBV7-9 and TRBJ2-7 gives the full variable domain: DTGVSQNPRHKITKRGQNVTFRCDPISEHNRLYWYRQTLGQGPEFLTYFQNEAQLEKSRLLSDRFSAERPKGSFSTLEIQRTEQGDSAMYLCASSGPGHPYEQYFGPGTRLTVT.

V gene TRBV19 combines with J gene TRBJ2-7; 11 positions match TRBD2. In germline, CDR1 is LNHDA, CDR2 SQIVND (reference sequence). The CDR3 contains 15 residues. V was pared by 4 bases and J by 1 base, with 3 bases of the junction left unmatched. CDR3 residues: CASSTLAGGSYEQYF. The CDR3 nucleotides are TGTGCCAGTAGTACCCTAGCGGGGGGTTCCTACGAGCAGTACTTC. Drawing the rest from reference TRBV19 and TRBJ2-7, the complete variable domain is DGGITQSPKYLFRKEGQNVTLSCEQNLNHDAMYWYRQDPGQGLRLIYYSQIVNDFQKGDIAEGYSVSREKKESFPLTVTSAQKNPTAFYLCASSTLAGGSYEQYFGPGTRLTVT.

About this clone: Distinct nucleotide sequences in the sample also encode this CDR3. This sequence joins TRBV10-3 and TRBJ1-5; D unresolved. Looked up from germline, CDR1 is ENHRY and CDR2 is SYGVKD. This CDR3 is built from 12 residues. The V and J ends lost 8 bases and 3 bases respectively, with 8 bases between them. In nucleotides, the CDR3 is TGTGCCATCTCACCGAACAATCAGCCCCAGCATTTT. This gives the protein CAISPNNQPQHF.

J is TRBJ1-4 and V is TRBV25-1; D unclear. The CDR3 consists of 13 residues. The V and J ends lost 2 bases and 11 bases respectively, with 12 bases between them. From germline, CDR1 is MGHDK and CDR2 SYGVNS. The CDR3 DNA sequence: TGTGCCAGCAGTGAAGTCTGGCGGGAGAAACTGTTTTTT. Residues: CASSEVWREKLFF.

The chain employs TRBV28 and TRBJ2-2, with 10 bases lining up with TRBD2. Looked up from germline, CDR1 is MDHEN and CDR2 is SYDVKM. This CDR3 has 14 residues. Trimming at V came to 4 bases and at J to 7 bases, leaving 3 bases not matched to a gene. The CDR3 DNA sequence: TGTGCCAGCAGTTCCGGGACTAGCGACGGGGAGCTGTTTTTT. This gives the protein CASSSGTSDGELFF.

The chain links TRBV7-8 to TRBJ2-1, with 8 bases matching TRBD1. This CDR3 is 15 amino acids long. The V and J ends lost 4 bases and 6 bases, in that order; junction bases with no gene match: 8. The germline V gene encodes CDR1 SGHVS and CDR2 FQNEAQ. The CDR3: CASSSIRTGSNEQFF. CDR3 bases: TGTGCCAGCAGCTCGATCCGGACAGGGTCCAATGAGCAGTTCTTC.

The gene calls are TRBV28 and TRBJ1-6; weak D call: TRBD1 (6 bases). The V end was cut by 6 bases, the J end by 9 bases, with 18 bases between. This CDR3 is built from 15 residues. Germline V gene sequence: CDR1 MDHEN, CDR2 SYDVKM. The CDR3 is CASRPSGEFISPLHF. The DNA of the CDR3 is TGTGCCAGCAGGCCATCAGGGGAATTTATTTCACCCCTCCACTTT.

This chain connects TRBV7-6 to TRBJ2-7; 10 positions agree with TRBD2. Losses at the gene ends were 5 bases for V and 4 bases for J; bases not matched to a gene: 5. The CDR3 has 14 residues. Germline lookup yields CDR1 SGHVS and CDR2 FNYEAQ. The CDR3 DNA reads as TGTGCCAGCAGCCCAGGGACTAGCGTTTACGAGCAGTACTTC. It encodes CASSPGTSVYEQYF.